This T cell receptor (beta chain) was profiled in a study of identical twins. Overall study findings and caveats: Out-of-frame TCR alpha sharing observed in monozygotic twins exceeded model estimates.

This clonotype was found a few times. What it recognizes is unknown. TCRdb re-derived calls from the 5' RACE reads in MiXCR, one entry per CDR3 protein. The sample includes fewer than 900,000 distinct CDR3 sequences, about 18% seen only once; the top ten take roughly 13%. The data also belong to a second study, concerning T cells expressing NK-cell markers. That source notes: In about 6 donors, dominant NKG2C+ clonotypes were roughly 1.0-8% of CD8+ T cells. Researchers report these clonotypes also headed the CD3+CD56-NKG2C+ fraction in several donors.

The sequence was collected from a woman aged 18-29 years in good health. The sequenced sample was PBMCs.

The CDR3 DNA reads TGTGCCAGCAGCGTAGTGGTGAACACCGGGGAGCTGTTTTTT. Translated: CASSVVVNTGELFF. The chain employs TRBV9 and TRBJ2-2; no clear D gene. Germline V gene lookup returns CDR1 SGDLS and CDR2 YYNGEE. V was cut by 0 bases and J by 1 base, with 4 bases left in between. CDR3 length: 14 residues.